This TCR beta chain was recovered during a study of control samples from healthy donors and cancer patients (dated by TCRdb to about 2020). This clone was observed a single time. Its antigen is not yet known. It has no much larger one-base neighbor in the sample; base qualities were not kept. The same CDR3 also results from other DNA sequences found in this sample. The protocol used for the library was the immunoSEQ multiplex PCR assay. The source is immuneACCESS, and TCRdb retained only in-frame sequences with V and J called. Part of the clones is not carried over; for the studies checked, unresolved V genes explain less than half of this, and the remainder is unexplained. The sample has some 150,000 clones on record, approximately 94% of them singletons. The ten largest clones represent under 15% of the sample. The V and J ends are trimmed by 5 bases and 7 bases, leaving 5 bases between them. The CDR3 runs 11 residues from the cysteine to the phenylalanine. CDR3 DNA only is kept here, 33 bases in frame from base 1.

This TCR was recovered from a man between 35 and 55 years old in good health. The sequenced sample consisted of blood. In this chain, TRBV12-3 or TRBV12-4 is recombined with TRBJ1-4; the D segment cannot be called with confidence. The CDR3 corresponds to CASSLGEKLFF. The DNA sequence follows: TGTGCCAGCAGTCTAGGTGAAAAACTGTTTTTT.